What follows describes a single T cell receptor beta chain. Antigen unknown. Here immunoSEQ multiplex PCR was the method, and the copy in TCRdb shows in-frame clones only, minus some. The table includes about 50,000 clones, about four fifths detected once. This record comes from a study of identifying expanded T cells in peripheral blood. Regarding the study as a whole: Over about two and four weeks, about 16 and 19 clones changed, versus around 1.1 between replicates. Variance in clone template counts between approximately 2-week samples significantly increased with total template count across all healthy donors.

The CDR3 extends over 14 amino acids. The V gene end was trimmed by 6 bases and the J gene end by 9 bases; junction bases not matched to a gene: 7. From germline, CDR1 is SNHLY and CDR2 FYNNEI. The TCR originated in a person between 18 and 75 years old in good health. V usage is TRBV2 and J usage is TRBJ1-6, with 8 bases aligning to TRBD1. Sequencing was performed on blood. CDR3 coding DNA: TGTGCCAGCAGAACCGGGACAGGTGTTTCACCCCTCCACTTT. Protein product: CASRTGTGVSPLHF.